One sample yielded the 10 T cell receptor beta chains listed below, sequenced in a study of T cells after yellow fever vaccination. TCRdb recomputed calls from the 5' RACE reads with MiXCR, one row per CDR3 protein. Here the sample spans about 58,000 distinct CDR3 sequences, approximately 6% being singletons. The material sequenced was PBMCs, either bulk or a sorted T-cell subset (CD4+, CD8+, memory, or dextramer-sorted; not recorded which), taken on the day of the yellow fever booster vaccination. All receptors come from a young man who received the YFV17D yellow fever vaccine.

This clonotype was observed a handful of times. The chain couples TRBV2 to TRBJ1-5; D gene ambiguous. The V end was cut by 10 bases, the J end by 4 bases, with 17 bases between. This CDR3 contains 14 residues. The germline CDR1 and CDR2 sequences are SNHLY and FYNNEI. This CDR3 is CAISLSGLNQPQHF. CDR3 nucleotides: TGTGCCATCTCTCTTTCGGGGTTAAATCAGCCCCAGCATTTT.

This clonotype was seen repeatedly, ten times or more. The rearrangement uses TRBV7-9 and TRBJ2-2, with 12 bases that match TRBD1. The germline V gene encodes CDR1 SEHNR and CDR2 FQNEAQ (reference sequence). This CDR3 region has 18 residues. V trimming: 3 bases; J trimming: 5 bases; junction bases outside the gene matches: 10. The CDR3 coding sequence is TGTGCCAGCAGCTTCCGGGACAGGGGGCCCCCGGGGACCGGGGAGCTGTTTTTT. It specifies CASSFRDRGPPGTGELFF.

The chain is built from TRBV4-1 and TRBJ2-5; TRBD1 might be the D (5 bases). With 2 bases removed from V and 5 bases from J, the gap between germline ends came to 12 bases. This CDR3 is built from 14 residues. Germline V gives CDR1 MGHRA, CDR2 YSYEKL. CDR3 DNA: TGCGCCAGCAGCCAAAGTTCAGGGATGGAGACCCAGTACTTC. This gives the protein CASSQSSGMETQYF.

This clonotype was seen at least ten times. CDR3 sequence reads: CSASQTQETQYF. CDR3 nucleotide sequence: TGCAGTGCTAGCCAAACCCAAGAGACCCAGTACTTC. V gene TRBV20-1 combines with J gene TRBJ2-5; the D is unclear. Between the trimmed V and J ends, which lost 3 bases and 1 base, there was a span of 6 bases. Germline CDR1 is DFQATT and CDR2 is SNEGSKA (reference sequence). The CDR3 sequence is 12 residues long.

Ten or more counts support this clonotype. This chain uses TRBV7-2 with TRBJ2-5; D is unclear. Germline V gene sequence: CDR1 SGHTA, CDR2 FQGNSA. The V gene lost 4 bases and the J gene lost 5 bases, with 14 bases spanning the gap. The CDR3 length is 14 residues. The DNA for the CDR3 is TGTGCCAGCAGCTCCCGTAGGAGCACGGAGACCCAGTACTTC. Protein sequence: CASSSRRSTETQYF.

There are many counts of this clonotype. The V gene is TRBV6-5, the J gene TRBJ2-1; TRBD2 is a possible D gene (7 bases). CDR1 and CDR2 from the germline V gene are MNHEY and SVGAGI. V lost 8 bases, J lost 9 bases, and 17 bases lay in between. The CDR3 extends over 13 amino acids. The CDR3 DNA sequence: TGTGCCAGCCGGTGGGGGGGCCGAATTGAGCAGTTCTTC. Its protein product is CASRWGGRIEQFF.

This clonotype was observed a handful of times. The chain links TRBV12-3 or TRBV12-4 to TRBJ2-3; 9 bases line up with TRBD1. Germline trimming cut 3 bases from V and 0 bases from J; bases unmatched to any gene: 1. This CDR3 region has 15 residues. The chain's CDR3 is CASSLGTGSTDTQYF. The CDR3, as DNA: TGTGCCAGCAGTTTGGGGACAGGGAGCACAGATACGCAGTATTTT.

This clonotype has at least ten counts. This chain connects TRBV27 to TRBJ2-3, with a possible D match to TRBD2 (6 bases). Per the germline V gene, CDR1 is MNHEY and CDR2 is SMNVEV (reference sequence). The CDR3 contains 15 residues. V was cut by 5 bases and J by 4 bases, with 16 bases left in between. CDR3 nucleotide sequence: TGTGCCAGCAGTGTCTCCGCGGGGTCCCCAGATACGCAGTATTTT. It specifies CASSVSAGSPDTQYF.

This clonotype was recorded at least ten times. The chain links TRBV27 to TRBJ2-1; 12 positions match TRBD2. CDR1 MNHEY and CDR2 SMNVEV come from the germline V gene (reference sequence). Trimming cost V 3 bases and J 6 bases; bases outside gene matches: 6. The CDR3 spans 16 residues. The CDR3 DNA follows: TGTGCCAGCAGTTTTAAACTAGCGGGGGGCAGCAATGAGCAGTTCTTC. It specifies CASSFKLAGGSNEQFF.

This clonotype was recorded many times. The gene calls are TRBV27 and TRBJ1-1; the D gene is possibly TRBD1 (6 bases). Germline V CDR1 and CDR2: MNHEY, SMNVEV (reference sequence). V lost 9 bases to trimming and J lost 10 bases, with 21 bases between them. CDR3 length: 13 residues. CDR3: CARTQGREARAFF. CDR3 nucleotides: TGTGCCAGGACCCAGGGGCGGGAGGCCCGAGCTTTCTTT.